The present TCR beta chain was sequenced within a study of T-cell reconstitution after alpha-beta-depleted transplantation in children. Study results and caveats: The authors attributed T-cell counts and diversity one year after transplant mostly to newly produced T cells. At around two months after transplant, the alpha-beta T cells were reportedly derived from several hundred expanded clones that came from non-depleted graft cells. High day-60 TCRbeta diversity in some patients came from surviving recipient T cells and thymic progenitors.

The TCRbeta library incorporated unique molecular identifiers. One entry per CDR3 protein, called by TCRdb with MiXCR from the PCR reads. Altogether hundreds of thousands of distinct CDR3 sequences are present, roughly 15% being singletons, with the ten largest covering roughly two fifths. V lost 3 bases and J lost 5, with 16 bases in between. The length of the CDR3 is 16 residues. There are many counts of this clonotype. What it binds is unknown. The chain joins TRBV12-3 or TRBV12-4 to TRBJ2-2; tentatively, D is TRBD2 (6 bases). The sequencing used PBMCs, mostly from graft donor cells, collected 360 days after TCRalphabeta/CD19-depleted stem cell transplant. The sequence was obtained from a male patient under 10 years old who had a stem cell transplant for acute lymphoblastic leukemia, so the T cells may come from the graft donor. The CDR3 DNA reads TGTGCCAGCAGTTTGTGGAGGGTGGTGAGAACCGGGGAGCTGTTTTTT. Translation: CASSLWRVVRTGELFF.